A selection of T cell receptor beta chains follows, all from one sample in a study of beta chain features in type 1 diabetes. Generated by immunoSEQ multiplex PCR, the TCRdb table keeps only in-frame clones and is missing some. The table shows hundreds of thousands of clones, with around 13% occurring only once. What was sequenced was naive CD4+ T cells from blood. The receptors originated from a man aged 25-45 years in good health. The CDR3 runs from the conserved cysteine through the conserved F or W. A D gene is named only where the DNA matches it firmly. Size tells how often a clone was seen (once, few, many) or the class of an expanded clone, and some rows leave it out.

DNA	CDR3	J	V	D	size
TGTGCCAGCAGTGAAATGGGAGCCTACAATGAGCAGTTCTTC	CASSEMGAYNEQFF	TRBJ2-1	TRBV2	-	few
TGTGCCAGCAGACCAGAGCCGAACACTGAAGCTTTCTTT	CASRPEPNTEAFF	TRBJ1-1	TRBV6-5	-	-
TGTGCCTCCTCCGCTACCGGCAATCAGCCCCAGCATTTT	CASSATGNQPQHF	TRBJ1-5	TRBV30	-	-
TGTGCCAGCAGCCCGGGTCACGTTAATGAAAAACTGTTTTTT	CASSPGHVNEKLFF	TRBJ1-4	TRBV9	-	few
TGTGCCAGCAGTCCCCTTGGCTCTAGCGGGAGAGAGACCCAGTACTTC	CASSPLGSSGRETQYF	TRBJ2-5	TRBV25-1	TRBD2	-
TGTGCCAGCAGCGGCAGGGAAGAGGGTGTCCAAGAGACCCAGTACTTC	CASSGREEGVQETQYF	TRBJ2-5	TRBV7-9	-	-
TGCAGTGCTACATTCGGAAATGAGCAGTTCTTC	CSATFGNEQFF	TRBJ2-1	TRBV20-1	-	few
TGTGCCAGCAGGGGACAGGGCAATCAGCCCCAGCATTTT	CASRGQGNQPQHF	TRBJ1-5	TRBV6-5	TRBD1	-
TGTGCCTGGAGTGGTGGAGTATACTATGGCTACACCTTC	CAWSGGVYYGYTF	TRBJ1-2	TRBV30	-	-
TGCGCCAGCAGCCAAGTTTTCAAAGTTTGGGCGAACACTGAAGCTTTCTTT	CASSQVFKVWANTEAFF	TRBJ1-1	TRBV4-1	-	-
TGTGCCAGCAGCTTAATGACTAGCGGCCAGGGAGATACGCAGTATTTT	CASSLMTSGQGDTQYF	TRBJ2-3	TRBV7-8	TRBD2	-
TGTGCCAGCAGCGTCACGGGACTGCAGAACACTGAAGCTTTCTTT	CASSVTGLQNTEAFF	TRBJ1-1	TRBV7-2	-	few
TGTGCCTGGAGCGAGGACAGGGAAACTGAAGCTTTCTTT	CAWSEDRETEAFF	TRBJ1-1	TRBV30	TRBD1	-